A selection of T cell receptor beta chains follows, all from one sample in a study of breast tumors, draining lymph nodes, adjacent tissues. One entry per CDR3 protein, called by TCRdb with MiXCR from the multiplex PCR reads. The sample includes approximately 230,000 distinct CDR3 sequences, approximately 36% of them seen just once. Sequencing was carried out using axillary lymph node tissue. All receptors derive from a female donor with breast cancer. Some clones in this sample may be carry-over from other donors' samples. Each CDR3 is given with its conserved first and last residue. Each record gives: D gene, clone size, J gene, V gene, CDR3 length, CDR3 protein, CDR3 DNA. D genes are given only for firm matches. Clone size appears in some rows only: once, few, many, or a class for an expanded clone.

D: TRBD1; size: NA; J: TRBJ1-5; V: TRBV6-2/TRBV6-3; length: 15; CDR3: CASSHTPGQYQPQHF; DNA: TGTGCCAGCAGTCACACCCCGGGACAGTATCAGCCCCAGCATTTT
D: NA; size: few; J: TRBJ2-7; V: TRBV6-1; length: 14; CDR3: CASSFGRASYEQYF; DNA: TGTGCCAGCAGTTTCGGCAGGGCCTCCTACGAGCAGTACTTC
D: NA; size: NA; J: TRBJ1-4; V: TRBV24-1; length: 14; CDR3: CATSDADLNEKLFF; DNA: TGTGCCACCAGTGACGCGGACCTCAATGAAAAACTGTTTTTT
D: NA; size: many; J: TRBJ1-5; V: TRBV12-5; length: 12; CDR3: CASRIGDQPQHF; DNA: TGTGCTAGCAGGATCGGGGATCAGCCCCAGCATTTT
D: NA; size: NA; J: TRBJ2-2; V: TRBV3-1; length: 17; CDR3: CASSQVLQKTNTGELFF; DNA: TGTGCCAGCAGCCAAGTCTTGCAGAAAACGAACACCGGGGAGCTGTTTTTT
D: NA; size: once; J: TRBJ1-2; V: TRBV2; length: 16; CDR3: CASTRGVGGLNYGYTF; DNA: TGTGCCAGCACCCGAGGGGTAGGAGGCTTAAACTATGGCTACACCTTC
D: TRBD1; size: many; J: TRBJ2-6; V: TRBV18; length: 16; CDR3: CASSPDRDAGANVLTF; DNA: TGTGCCAGCTCACCAGACAGGGATGCTGGGGCCAACGTCCTGACTTTC
D: TRBD2; size: many; J: TRBJ2-7; V: TRBV6-6; length: 14; CDR3: CASSYAGGPYEQYF; DNA: TGTGCCAGCAGTTACGCGGGAGGGCCCTACGAGCAGTACTTC
D: NA; size: many; J: TRBJ2-5; V: TRBV5-5; length: 13; CDR3: CASSLASQETQYF; DNA: TGTGCCAGCAGCTTGGCCAGTCAAGAGACCCAGTACTTC
D: NA; size: NA; J: TRBJ1-4; V: TRBV9; length: 15; CDR3: CASRVTGRGNENLFF; DNA: TGTGCCAGCAGGGTCACGGGGCGGGGTAATGAAAACCTGTTTTTT
D: TRBD1; size: NA; J: TRBJ2-4; V: TRBV29-1; length: 14; CDR3: CSVGGQGDENIQYF; DNA: TGCAGCGTTGGGGGACAGGGAGATGAAAACATTCAGTACTTC